This paragraph covers one TCR beta chain sequence. Per the study methods: The authors estimated nucleated cell counts from reference gene primer amplification. Clones were sequenced by immunoSEQ multiplex PCR, and TCRdb holds only the in-frame ones, with some missing. The V and J calls and clone size are taken from that table; D and trimming were inferred from the DNA. The table records around 68,000 clones, about 81% of them present only once. This sample was included in a study of blood T cell repertoires in COVID-19. On the study more broadly: Some COVID-19 samples were acute and others convalescent; all came from the United States, Italy and Spain. Sources were T cells, B-cell-depleted T cells, or PBMCs; the material itself was cDNA or gDNA.

Trimming took 5 bases from V and 2 from J; bases not matched to a gene: 8. Germline V gene data show CDR1 as ENHRY and CDR2 as SYGVKD. There are 15 residues in the CDR3. The material sequenced was peripheral blood. The gene calls are TRBV10-3 and TRBJ1-2; 7 bases match TRBD1. The clonotype comes from a human donor in a cohort sampled during active COVID-19. The CDR3 DNA is TGTGCCATCAGTACTACTCAACAGGGGAACTATGGCTACACCTTC. Encoded protein: CAISTTQQGNYGYTF.